This TCR beta chain was captured in a study of T cells expressing NK-cell markers (dated by TCRdb to about 2020). Background on the whole study: Fewer than ten donors provided sorted CD3+CD56+NKG2C+, CD3+CD56+NKG2C- and CD3+CD56-NKG2C+ T-cell subsets, whose TCR beta-chain repertoires were profiled. Randomly selected healthy volunteers, three men and five women, were used as the eight sequenced donors. Libraries were sequenced as 2 x 150 bp reads on Illumina HiSeq 2000/2500, MiSeq or NextSeq. Among the eight sequenced donors, only one was HCMV-seronegative, while the other seven were HCMV-seropositive. On the study overall, not on this receptor specifically: In six donors, the dominant CD3+CD56+NKG2C+ clonotypes were among the top 10 CD8+ clonotypes and accounted for about 1.0-7.5% of CD8+ T cells. Those dominant clonotypes were again the most abundant among CD3+CD56-NKG2C+ cells in a few donors, at roughly 25-60.1%. Whether the expanded NKG2C-expressing T cell clones were specific for HCMV antigens remained unclear.

To determine HCMV serostatus, a commercial ELISA kit was used to detect HCMV-specific IgG in serum. Peripheral blood mononuclear cells were isolated from blood by Ficoll density gradient centrifugation. Comment on this clonotype: What this receptor recognizes is not known.

TCRdb lists the instrument as Illumina HiSeq 2000. 5'RACE template switching, by which a universal primer site and unique molecular identifiers were added, was used to make TCR beta cDNA libraries. Priming for cDNA synthesis came from the TCR beta constant segment, and two successive PCR amplification steps followed. Regarding the original processing steps: Reads were demultiplexed and grouped by UMI with MIGEC, and clonotypes were assembled and quantified with MiTCR. Only TCR cDNA sequences supported by at least two reads were kept to exclude erroneous sequences. The tcR package was used for downstream repertoire analysis, and clonotypes were matched between fractions using CDR3 nucleotide sequence together with V segment. VDJmatch was used to annotate antigen specificity against VDJdb, with one amino acid substitution in CDR3 allowed. TCRdb reprocessed the reads; each CDR3 protein sequence makes one entry, and DNA is unavailable. Clone size and V and J calls follow TCRdb, not the original study. This specimen's table enumerates 200,000 to 300,000 distinct CDR3 sequences. The top ten hold 0.3% to 0.45% of the sample.

CDR1 SGHTA and CDR2 FQGNSA are derived from the germline V gene. The CDR3 measures 14 amino acids from cysteine to phenylalanine. DNA is not recorded here. This clonotype originated in a man younger than 35 in good health. Donor details come from another sample of the same person, matched by shared clones. Specimen: blood T cells: a sorted CD56 or NKG2C T cell subset, CD4+ or CD8+ T cells, or bulk PBMC T cells (not recorded which). The chain uses TRBV7-2 and TRBJ2-1; the TCRdb call, TRBD1, lacks DNA for checking. The CDR3 in this case is CASGLAGGGYEQFF. The entire variable domain, with the stretches around the CDR3 drawn from the reference TRBV7-2 and TRBJ2-1 proteins, is GAGVSQSPSNKVTEKGKDVELRCDPISGHTALYWYRQSLGQGLEFLIYFQGNSAPDKSGLPSDRFSAERTGGSVSTLTIQRTQQEDSAVYLCASGLAGGGYEQFFGPGTRLTVL.